The text below deals with one TCR beta chain. The sample contains more than one DNA sequence encoding this CDR3. These data belong to a study of shared clonotypes between healthy human individuals. The table came from immunoSEQ multiplex PCR; TCRdb's copy has only in-frame clones and leaves some out. The table has millions of clones, more than 90% seen once. V was pared by 4 bases and J by 5 bases, with 8 bases of the junction left unmatched. CDR3 size: 14 residues. From germline, CDR1 is SGHRS and CDR2 YFSETQ. This sequence joins TRBV5-1 and TRBJ2-5, with 7 bases identical to TRBD2. The sequence was obtained from a man aged 18 to 30 in good health. The sample comprised naive CD4+ T cells sorted from blood. Subset of the sample: CD45RA+ positively selected. In DNA form, the CDR3 reads TGCGCCAGCAGCCCCGGACTAGTTGGGGAGACCCAGTACTTC. Protein sequence: CASSPGLVGETQYF.